Given below is one TCR beta chain in context. These data originate in a study of blood T cell repertoires in COVID-19. Turning to the study itself: Samples of COVID-19 (acute and convalescent) were obtained from the United States, Italy and Spain.

V lost 2 bases to trimming and J lost 4 bases; unmatched junction nucleotides: 5. This CDR3 comprises 16 residues. Per the germline V gene, CDR1 is MNHEY and CDR2 is SVGEGT. Original processing notes: Amplification with reference gene primers provided the estimates of nucleated cell counts. Here immunoSEQ multiplex PCR was the method, and the copy in TCRdb shows in-frame clones only, minus some. V, J and clone size derive from that table, while D and trimming were established from the DNA sequence. The sample lists roughly 23,000 clones, 80% to 90% occurring once. This clonotype was sampled from a woman aged 80 or over with active COVID-19. Sample: peripheral blood. The chain combines TRBV6-2 or TRBV6-3 with TRBJ2-1; 10 bases are shared with TRBD2. The CDR3 reads CASSYPLAGVYNEQFF. The CDR3 nucleotides read TGTGCCAGCAGTTACCCCCTAGCGGGGGTGTACAATGAGCAGTTCTTC.